Presented here are 20 T cell receptor beta chains from one specimen sequenced in a study of T cells expressing NK-cell markers. TCRdb reworked the 5' RACE reads into one entry per CDR3 protein, no DNA. The table lists about 380,000 distinct CDR3 sequences. Source material: blood T cells: a sorted CD56 or NKG2C T cell subset, CD4+ or CD8+ T cells, or bulk PBMC T cells (not recorded which). The receptors were sampled from a man aged 18-70 years in good health.

The V and J genes are TRBV28 and TRBJ1-4; lacking DNA, the TRBD1 call made by TCRdb goes unchecked. Germline CDR1 reads MDHEN; CDR2 reads SYDVKM. This CDR3 spans 15 amino acids. The CDR3 loop reads CASSSGGQTNEKLFF.

The gene calls are TRBV12-3 or TRBV12-4 and TRBJ1-1. The CDR3 covers 13 residues. This chain's CDR3 is CASIVSGGTEAFF.

The V call is TRBV5-1, the J call TRBJ1-1; the D call of TRBD1 rests on TCRdb alone, since no DNA is present to check it. Germline V gene lookup returns CDR1 SGHRS and CDR2 YFSETQ. This CDR3 is 12 amino acids long. Here the CDR3 reads CASRSGFTEAFF.

The gene calls are TRBV10-3 and TRBJ2-7; absent DNA, TCRdb's TRBD1 call cannot be checked. This CDR3 is 14 amino acids long. Germline CDR1 and CDR2: ENHRY and SYGVKD. The chain's CDR3 is CAITAGTARYEQYF.

This sequence joins TRBV6-1 and TRBJ1-2; without DNA, the TCRdb call of TRBD1 cannot be checked. This CDR3 has 16 residues. Germline V gene sequence: CDR1 MNHNS, CDR2 SASEGT. The CDR3 protein is CASSEVGTRKGNGYTF.

The chain carries TRBV6-5 and TRBJ1-6; TCRdb returns TRBD1, unconfirmable since there is no DNA. CDR1 MNHEY and CDR2 SVGAGI come from the germline V gene. CDR3 size: 15 residues. The CDR3 spells CASSYYVPYNSPLHF.

The genes are TRBV19 and TRBJ2-1. The CDR3 loop spans 15 amino acids. Germline CDR1 reads LNHDA; CDR2 reads SQIVND (reference sequence). This CDR3 reads CASSIDLGTVDEQFF.

The gene calls are TRBV7-9 and TRBJ2-1; the D call from TCRdb, TRBD2, cannot be confirmed without DNA. The V gene's germline CDR1 is SEHNR and CDR2 FQNEAQ (reference sequence). This CDR3 spans 17 amino acids. The CDR3 is CASSLGSGGARSEEQFF.

The CDR3 is CASSYGGGMGKLFF. This chain connects TRBV6-5 to TRBJ1-4; no DNA is available, so the TRBD1 call from TCRdb remains unchecked. The CDR3 is 14 amino acids. Germline V lookup: CDR1 MNHEY, CDR2 SVGAGI.

The gene calls are TRBV20-1 and TRBJ1-2. Germline CDR1 is DFQATT and CDR2 is SNEGSKA (reference sequence). The CDR3 extends over 13 amino acids. The CDR3 is CSARGFSSYGYTF.

The chain is built from TRBV6-6 and TRBJ2-7; the D call of TRBD1 rests on TCRdb alone, since no DNA is present to check it. This CDR3 has 12 residues. Per germline, CDR1 MNHNY and CDR2 SVGAGI (reference sequence). The CDR3 protein is CASSGTVPEQYF.

The rearrangement links TRBV20-1 to TRBJ2-2. This CDR3 has 11 amino acids. The V gene's germline CDR1 is DFQATT and CDR2 SNEGSKA (reference sequence). The CDR3 protein is CSAFRTGELFF.

The genes are TRBV7-8 and TRBJ2-7; the D call from TCRdb, TRBD1, cannot be confirmed without DNA. Germline V lookup: CDR1 SGHVS, CDR2 FQNEAQ. The CDR3 has 14 residues. CDR3 amino acids: CASSSGQGYYEQYF.

J is TRBJ2-7 and V is TRBV12-3 or TRBV12-4; TCRdb picks TRBD1, but there is no DNA to check that call. CDR3 length: 16 amino acids. CDR3 in amino acids: CASSLRSVGTAYEQYF.

This rearrangement joins TRBV12-3 or TRBV12-4 to TRBJ2-1; TCRdb indicates TRBD1, and absent DNA this call remains unverified. CDR3 length: 14 residues. CDR3: CATNQGGSYNEQFF.

The V call is TRBV12-3 or TRBV12-4, the J call TRBJ1-6; TCRdb names TRBD1, which stays unverified in the absence of DNA. The CDR3 spans 15 residues. CDR3 residues: CASSTRTGGGSPLHF.

The rearrangement joins TRBV11-2 to TRBJ2-7; the D call from TCRdb, TRBD1, cannot be confirmed without DNA. Germline values: CDR1 SGHAT, CDR2 FQNNGV. CDR3 length: 16 amino acids. The CDR3 reads CASSSHSGTGSYEQYF.

The chain combines TRBV4-2 with TRBJ2-1; the TRBD1 assignment by TCRdb is unverifiable without DNA. CDR1 is LGHNA and CDR2 is YNFKEQ in the germline V gene. The CDR3 has 15 amino acids. This CDR3 reads CASSRDRGQYNEQFF.

J is TRBJ2-3 and V is TRBV2; absent DNA, TCRdb's TRBD1 call cannot be checked. Germline V gives CDR1 SNHLY, CDR2 FYNNEI. This CDR3 region has 15 residues. The CDR3 here is CASSSGQGGTDTQYF.

The chain joins TRBV4-2 to TRBJ2-1; checking the TCRdb D call of TRBD2 is not possible without DNA. Germline V lookup: CDR1 LGHNA, CDR2 YNFKEQ. The CDR3 totals 19 residues. CDR3 in amino acids: CASSHGSLTSGGPYNEQFF.